This passage covers 32 T cell receptor beta chains from one sample sequenced in a study of shared clonotypes between healthy human individuals. Using immunoSEQ multiplex PCR, the repertoire was profiled, and TCRdb retains in-frame clones only, with some absent. The table shows millions of clones, with approximately 95% occurring only once. Input material: naive CD4+ T cells from PBMCs. Subset here: CD45RA+ positively selected. The receptors originated from a man aged 18 to 30 in good health. Some clones in this sample may be carry-over from other donors' samples.

Comments on this clone: The same CDR3 is also encoded by other DNA sequences in this sample. V usage is TRBV7-3 and J usage is TRBJ2-3, with 7 bases aligning to TRBD1. The CDR3 is 13 residues long. Germline assignment: CDR1 SGHTA and CDR2 FQGTGA. With V trimmed by 5 bases and J by 1 base, 0 bases remained unmatched. As DNA, the CDR3 is TGTGCCAGCAGCGGGACAGGCACAGATACGCAGTATTTT. This gives the protein CASSGTGTDTQYF.

The chain employs TRBV6-6 and TRBJ1-2; D unclear. The germline gives CDR1 MNHNY, CDR2 SVGAGI (reference sequence). Trimming took 8 bases from V and 1 from J, leaving 8 bases between them. The CDR3 has 12 residues. CDR3 coding DNA: TGTGCCAGCCAGAGGTATAACTATGGCTACACCTTC. This encodes CASQRYNYGYTF.

This sequence joins TRBV11-3 and TRBJ1-4; tentatively, D is TRBD1 (5 bases). V dropped 5 bases and J dropped 0 bases, with 19 bases sitting between them. The CDR3 extends over 18 amino acids. Germline-derived CDR1 and CDR2 are SGHNT and YENEEA. The CDR3 nucleotides are TGTGCCAGCAGCCTGGGAGGTTATGGGACCGCAACTAATGAAAAACTGTTTTTT. This codes for CASSLGGYGTATNEKLFF.

This clone was detected a few times. The CDR3 nucleotides are TGTGCCAGCAGCCGATCGGGGGCGGAAAAACTGTTTTTT. Residues: CASSRSGAEKLFF. This rearrangement joins TRBV7-2 to TRBJ1-4; tentative D call: TRBD1 (6 bases). CDR3 size: 13 residues. Germline V gives CDR1 SGHTA, CDR2 FQGNSA. V was cut by 5 bases and J by 8 bases, with 12 bases left in between.

This clone was picked up one time. The V gene is TRBV19, the J gene TRBJ2-7; TRBD1 matches at 8 bases. This CDR3 has 14 residues. Germline loops: CDR1 LNHDA, CDR2 SQIVND (reference sequence). Germline trimming cut 3 bases from V and 5 bases from J; bases unmatched to any gene: 6. The CDR3 DNA sequence: TGTGCCAGTAGTATCGGCCACAGGGGGGACGAGCAGTACTTC. It translates to CASSIGHRGDEQYF.

This chain links TRBV7-2 with TRBJ2-3; 10 nucleotides agree with TRBD1. Germline V gives CDR1 SGHTA, CDR2 FQGNSA. The CDR3 sequence is 17 residues long. J lost 3 bases, V lost 2 bases, and 8 bases had no gene match. CDR3 in amino acids: CASSLMTGGRKTDTQYF. The DNA for the CDR3 is TGTGCCAGCAGCTTAATGACAGGGGGCAGAAAGACAGATACGCAGTATTTT.

The V gene is TRBV18, the J gene TRBJ2-1; D may be TRBD1 or TRBD2 (5 bases each). Trimming cost V 4 bases and J 8 bases, with 15 bases left between them. The CDR3 is 14 amino acids. Germline values: CDR1 KGHSH, CDR2 LQKENI. CDR3 bases: TGTGCCAGCTCACGGGGCGGGCCTCTCGATGAGCAGTTCTTC. Its translation: CASSRGGPLDEQFF. The full variable domain, with the rest looked up from reference TRBV18 and TRBJ2-1, is NAGVMQNPRHLVRRRGQEARLRCSPMKGHSHVYWYRQLPEEGLKFMVYLQKENIIDESGMPKERFSAEFPKEGPSILRIQQVVRGDSAAYFCASSRGGPLDEQFFGPGTRLTVL.

This chain links TRBV15 with TRBJ2-7; TRBD2 aligns across 7 bases. Germline V CDR1 and CDR2: LNHNV, YYDKDF (reference sequence). This CDR3 has 13 amino acids. The junction had 6 bases not matched to a gene; V was cut back by 5 bases and J by 5 bases. The chain's CDR3 is CATSVGRWDEQYF. CDR3 coding DNA: TGTGCCACCAGCGTCGGGAGGTGGGACGAGCAGTACTTC.

The DNA of the CDR3 is TGTGCCAGCAGCACCCCGGGACTAGCGGATGATACGCAGTATTTT. It is translated as CASSTPGLADDTQYF. The chain links TRBV9 to TRBJ2-3; TRBD2 aligns across 11 bases. The V gene's germline CDR1 is SGDLS and CDR2 YYNGEE. This CDR3 has 15 residues. The V segment lost 4 bases and the J segment 6 bases; nucleotides outside the gene matches: 7.

The CDR3 nucleotides are TGTGCCAGCAGCGCGACAGGGCCTCAGCCCCAGCATTTT. Amino acid sequence: CASSATGPQPQHF. The V gene is TRBV28, the J gene TRBJ1-5; TRBD1 matches 7 bases. In germline, CDR1 is MDHEN, CDR2 SYDVKM. The CDR3 runs 13 residues. The junction had 5 bases not matched to a gene; V was cut back by 6 bases and J by 6 bases.

The chain uses TRBV5-4 and TRBJ2-7; 7 bases map to TRBD1. Germline CDR1 and CDR2: SGHNT and YYREEE (reference sequence). The CDR3 totals 15 residues. V lost 4 bases to trimming and J lost 4 bases; unmatched junction nucleotides: 11. The CDR3 sequence: CASSAIGDSPYEQYF. As DNA, the CDR3 is TGTGCCAGCAGCGCGATAGGGGACAGCCCTTACGAGCAGTACTTC.

The rearrangement uses TRBV6-6 and TRBJ2-3, with 8 bases that match TRBD1. CDR3 size: 14 residues. Germline CDR1 and CDR2: MNHNY and SVGAGI (reference sequence). V lost 5 bases and J lost 1; bases outside the gene matches: 2. The CDR3 DNA is TGTGCCAGCAGTAAGGACAGGGGCACAGATACGCAGTATTTT. Protein: CASSKDRGTDTQYF.

The chain has TRBV28 and TRBJ1-1; 8 nucleotides line up with TRBD1. Germline V gene data show CDR1 as MDHEN and CDR2 as SYDVKM. The CDR3 runs to 14 residues. The ends lost 5 bases at V and 6 bases at J; junction bases unmatched: 8. Here the CDR3 DNA reads TGTGCCAGCAGTACCCGGACAGGGCCCGCTGAAGCTTTCTTT. Protein product: CASSTRTGPAEAFF. Full variable domain (missing parts from reference TRBV28 and TRBJ1-1): DVKVTQSSRYLVKRTGEKVFLECVQDMDHENMFWYRQDPGLGLRLIYFSYDVKMKEKGDIPEGYSVSREKKERFSLILESASTNQTSMYLCASSTRTGPAEAFFGQGTRLTVV.

V gene TRBV5-4 combines with J gene TRBJ2-2; 15 bases are a match to TRBD2. The CDR3 sequence is 17 residues long. The germline CDR1 and CDR2 sequences are SGHNT and YYREEE (reference sequence). V lost 2 bases and J lost 6; bases outside the gene matches: 5. The CDR3 DNA reads TGTGCCAGCAGCTTAATGGGACTAGCGGGAGGAGCCGGGGAGCTGTTTTTT. It encodes CASSLMGLAGGAGELFF.

Concerning this clone: Other DNA sequences from this sample encode an identical CDR3 as well. This chain connects TRBV5-1 to TRBJ2-2, with D maybe TRBD1 (6 bases). V lost 2 bases to trimming and J lost 3 bases, with 11 bases between them. CDR1 and CDR2 (germline): SGHRS, YFSETQ. This CDR3 has 15 residues. CDR3 sequence reads: CASSFRGRDTGELFF. CDR3 DNA sequence: TGCGCCAGCAGCTTCAGGGGCAGGGACACCGGGGAGCTGTTTTTT.

The J gene is TRBJ2-2, the V gene TRBV21-1; TRBD2 is taken as the D call from the table, unchecked against the DNA. TRBV21-1 is reported as a pseudogene. The CDR3 covers 21 residues. Here the CDR3 reads CASSKLCGPIIRETNTGELFF. CDR3 DNA: TGTGCCAGCAGCAAATTATGCGGCCCCATTATACGGGAAACGAACACCGGGGAGCTGTTTTTT.

The chain carries TRBV28 and TRBJ2-7; unclear D gene. Germline CDR1 and CDR2: MDHEN and SYDVKM. The V and J ends lost 10 bases and 0 bases respectively, with 16 bases between them. This CDR3 contains 14 residues. CDR3 loop: CATLISRDSYEQYF. In nucleotides, the CDR3 is TGTGCCACCCTTATAAGTAGGGACTCCTACGAGCAGTACTTC.

The V and J genes are TRBV19 and TRBJ2-7, with TRBD2 as a possible D gene (5 bases). V gave up 2 bases and J gave up 5 bases, with 7 bases separating them. Germline lookup yields CDR1 LNHDA and CDR2 SQIVND (reference sequence). There are 12 residues in the CDR3. The CDR3 DNA reads as TGTGCCAGTAGTATAAGCGGCGACGAGCAGTACTTC. As protein: CASSISGDEQYF.

J is TRBJ1-1 and V is TRBV11-2, with D hard to call. CDR1 and CDR2 from the germline V gene are SGHAT and FQNNGV. The germline V and J ends were trimmed by 0 bases and 3 bases, with 5 bases remaining between them. CDR3 size: 13 residues. CDR3 nucleotides: TGTGCCAGCAGCTTAGAGGCCTACACTGAAGCTTTCTTT. It specifies CASSLEAYTEAFF.

V and J are TRBV7-2 and TRBJ2-7, with TRBD1 matching over 9 bases. J lost 5 bases, V lost 5 bases, and 10 bases had no gene match. This CDR3 has 15 residues. Germline CDR1 SGHTA, CDR2 FQGNSA. CDR3 DNA sequence: TGTGCCAGCAGCCTCTTACAGGGGGCCTACAACGAGCAGTACTTC. Amino acid sequence: CASSLLQGAYNEQYF.

The chain recombines TRBV5-6 with TRBJ2-5; tentative D call: TRBD2 (6 bases). CDR1 is SGHDT, CDR2 YYEEEE, per germline. Trimming pared 0 bases from V and 2 bases from J, leaving 11 bases between. This CDR3 contains 15 residues. The CDR3 here is CASSLGVGGQETQYF. CDR3 DNA: TGTGCCAGCAGCTTGGGAGTTGGGGGGCAAGAGACCCAGTACTTC.

V usage is TRBV4-2 and J usage is TRBJ1-5; 7 bases agree with TRBD1. Per the germline V gene, CDR1 is LGHNA and CDR2 is YNFKEQ. The CDR3 loop spans 15 amino acids. The V and J ends lost 4 bases and 5 bases, in that order; junction bases with no gene match: 8. CDR3 amino acids: CASSLNRGSDQPQHF. The CDR3 DNA follows: TGTGCCAGCAGCCTAAACAGGGGCAGTGATCAGCCCCAGCATTTT.

This rearrangement joins TRBV9 to TRBJ2-7, with TRBD2 matching over 10 bases. The CDR3 extends over 16 amino acids. V gave up 4 bases and J gave up 5 bases; unmatched junction bases: 12. The V gene's germline CDR1 is SGDLS and CDR2 YYNGEE. This CDR3 reads CASSPSSASGSHEQYF. The CDR3 DNA sequence: TGTGCCAGCAGCCCATCCTCGGCTAGCGGGAGCCACGAGCAGTACTTC.

CDR3 nucleotide sequence: TGTGCCAGCTCAGACTCGAGGGACACTGAAGCTTTCTTT. This gives the protein CASSDSRDTEAFF. The chain joins TRBV18 to TRBJ1-1, with D uncertain. V lost 5 bases, J lost 3 bases, and 10 bases lay in between. Per the germline V gene, CDR1 is KGHSH and CDR2 is LQKENI. This CDR3 has 13 amino acids.

This clone is a singleton in its sample. Other DNA sequences from this sample encode an identical CDR3 as well. The chain couples TRBV15 to TRBJ1-2; 9 bases map to TRBD1. Germline loops: CDR1 LNHNV, CDR2 YYDKDF (reference sequence). This CDR3 region has 15 residues. V lost 1 base, J lost 2 bases, and 2 bases stayed unmatched. The CDR3 is CATSRGGTGNYGYTF. CDR3 in DNA: TGTGCCACCAGCAGAGGGGGGACAGGGAACTATGGCTACACCTTC.

This clone was seen only a few times. V usage is TRBV19 and J usage is TRBJ1-1; D unclear. Germline V gene sequence: CDR1 LNHDA, CDR2 SQIVND (reference sequence). V dropped 5 bases and J dropped 0 bases, with 13 bases sitting between them. There are 15 residues in the CDR3. The chain's CDR3 is CASSPRRTVNTEAFF. CDR3 sequence (DNA): TGTGCCAGTAGTCCCCGGCGCACCGTGAACACTGAAGCTTTCTTT.

J is TRBJ2-7 and V is TRBV23-1; D is possibly TRBD1 or TRBD2 (5 bases each). TRBV23-1 is designated an ORF whose function remains uncertain. The CDR3 is 12 residues long. Deletions cut 6 bases from V and 4 bases from J, with 10 bases between. The CDR3 DNA sequence: TGCGCCAGCAGGCCGGGGCCTTACGAGCAGTACTTC. It yields the protein CASRPGPYEQYF.

The chain combines TRBV6-5 with TRBJ2-5; 10 positions match TRBD1. The V and J ends lost 5 bases and 9 bases, in that order; junction bases with no gene match: 9. This CDR3 is 14 amino acids long. Germline CDR1 and CDR2: MNHEY and SVGAGI. The CDR3 DNA reads TGTGCCAGCAGTCCCGGGACAGGGGTGGGGTCCCAGTACTTC. Protein product: CASSPGTGVGSQYF.

The chain has TRBV6-6 and TRBJ2-7, with D maybe TRBD1 (6 bases). The V gene's germline CDR1 is MNHNY and CDR2 SVGAGI (reference sequence). V was shortened by 7 bases and J by 0 bases, with 13 bases between the two germline ends. CDR3 length equals 14 residues. CDR3 sequence (DNA): TGTGCCAGCACCCTCGACAGGCTCTCCTACGAGCAGTACTTC. This sequence encodes CASTLDRLSYEQYF.

Details on this clone: Within the sample, other DNA sequences also encode this same CDR3. The V gene is TRBV28, the J gene TRBJ1-5; D perhaps matches TRBD1 (5 bases). Trimming took 5 bases from V and 3 from J, leaving 14 bases between them. The germline V gene has CDR1 MDHEN and CDR2 SYDVKM. This CDR3 is 15 amino acids long. CDR3 amino acids: CASSPGGASNQPQHF. CDR3 nucleotides: TGTGCCAGCAGTCCCGGGGGAGCCTCCAATCAGCCCCAGCATTTT.

The count of this clone is one. The chain links TRBV5-1 to TRBJ1-5; D not resolved. The V end lost 4 bases, the J end lost 1 base, and 15 bases lay between the germline ends. The germline CDR1 and CDR2 sequences are SGHRS and YFSETQ. The CDR3 runs 16 residues. In DNA form, the CDR3 reads TGCGCCAGCAGCCCGGAGGGAGGGAGCAGCAATCAGCCCCAGCATTTT. The encoded protein is CASSPEGGSSNQPQHF.

V is TRBV14 and J is TRBJ2-1; 7 bases match TRBD2. The length of the CDR3 is 16 residues. The J segment lost 3 bases and the V segment lost 4 bases, leaving 9 bases of the junction unmatched. Germline loops: CDR1 SGHDN, CDR2 FVKESK. CDR3: CASSPWGEGLYNEQFF. CDR3 nucleotide sequence: TGTGCCAGCAGCCCCTGGGGGGAGGGCCTCTACAATGAGCAGTTCTTC. The full variable domain, rest sourced from reference TRBV14 and TRBJ2-1, is EAGVTQFPSHSVIEKGQTVTLRCDPISGHDNLYWYRRVMGKEIKFLLHFVKESKQDESGMPNNRFLAERTGGTYSTLKVQPAELEDSGVYFCASSPWGEGLYNEQFFGPGTRLTVL.